These T cell receptor beta chains were read from a single sample in a study of T cells in localized non-small cell lung cancer. TCRdb's copy holds only in-frame clones and misses some; the assay was immunoSEQ multiplex PCR. The table lists around 20,000 clones, over 65% of them singletons. This sample comprised PBMCs, obtained before any cancer treatment. All receptors derive from a woman aged 35-70 years with stage II squamous cell lung carcinoma. CDR3s include the opening cysteine and the closing phenylalanine or tryptophan. D genes are given only for firm matches. Size values are once, few and many counts, or a class for expanded clones, and some rows have none.

J gene | D gene | V gene | clone size | CDR3 DNA | CDR3 protein
TRBJ2-5 | TRBD2 | TRBV9 | few | TGTGCCAGCAGCGTAGCGGCGGGAGAACAAGAGACCCAGTACTTC | CASSVAAGEQETQYF
TRBJ1-1 | NA | TRBV19 | NA | TGTGCCAGTAGAGTAAACGGGGTGATCACTGAAGCTTTCTTT | CASRVNGVITEAFF
TRBJ2-7 | NA | TRBV13 | NA | TGTGCCAGCAGCTTAGGCCCTAACGAGCAGTACTTC | CASSLGPNEQYF
TRBJ2-1 | TRBD1 | TRBV5-6 | NA | TGTGCCAGCAGCTTGCCAGGGACAGGGAAAGACAATGAGCAGTTCTTC | CASSLPGTGKDNEQFF
TRBJ1-5 | NA | TRBV10-2 | NA | TGCGCCAGCAGTGAGTCGGGCAGAAATCAGCCCCAGCATTTT | CASSESGRNQPQHF
TRBJ2-7 | NA | TRBV5-1 | NA | TGCGCCAGCAGCCCACAGGGCGAAGGCGAGCAGTACTTC | CASSPQGEGEQYF
TRBJ1-1 | TRBD1 | TRBV30 | few | TGTGCCTGGAGTGCCCCCCCCCGGGACAGGGGGAACACTGAAGCTTTCTTT | CAWSAPPRDRGNTEAFF
TRBJ1-4 | NA | TRBV7-2 | NA | TGTGCCAGCAGCTTATCCCCGCACAGATACCCTAATGAAAAACTGTTTTTT | CASSLSPHRYPNEKLFF
TRBJ2-1 | TRBD2 | TRBV9 | once | TGTGCCAGCAGCGTCGGCCCCGGGACTAGCGGTTACAATGAGCAGTTCTTC | CASSVGPGTSGYNEQFF
TRBJ2-5 | NA | TRBV5-1 | NA | TGCGCCAGCAGCCGATTAACCCGGGGACGGGAGACCCAGTACTTC | CASSRLTRGRETQYF
TRBJ1-1 | NA | TRBV27 | NA | TGTGCCAGCAGTTTCGGACCGTATACTGAAGCTTTCTTT | CASSFGPYTEAFF
TRBJ1-1 | NA | TRBV19 | once | TGTGCCAGTAGTCCGACAGTGAACCTTGAAGCTTTCTTT | CASSPTVNLEAFF
TRBJ1-2 | NA | TRBV9 | NA | TGTGCCAGCAGCGCCTATAGTGTTGGAGGCTACACCTTC | CASSAYSVGGYTF
TRBJ2-7 | NA | TRBV27 | NA | TGTGCCAGCAGACCCAGGGGGGTTCCCTACGAGCAGTACTTC | CASRPRGVPYEQYF
TRBJ2-7 | NA | TRBV27 | NA | TGTGCCAGCAGCGAGGGGAGGGGGAACCCCTACGAGCAGTACTTC | CASSEGRGNPYEQYF
TRBJ2-5 | NA | TRBV6-6 | NA | TGTGCCAGCAGTTACTCCCCGGGACACCGACCTGGGGCCCAGTACTTC | CASSYSPGHRPGAQYF
TRBJ2-7 | TRBD2 | TRBV10-3 | NA | TGTGCCGCCGGACTAGCCGGGGCCGGGGAGCAGTACTTC | CAAGLAGAGEQYF
TRBJ1-1 | TRBD1 | TRBV11-1 | NA | TGTGCCAGCAGCCCTACGACAGGGTGGAACACTGAAGCTTTCTTT | CASSPTTGWNTEAFF
TRBJ1-2 | NA | TRBV11-1 | NA | TGTGCCAGCAGCTTAAAGCTGGGCTCTAACTATGGCTACACCTTC | CASSLKLGSNYGYTF
TRBJ2-7 | NA | TRBV10-1 | NA | TGCGCCAGCAGGAGGGGTTGCTACGAGCAGTACTTC | CASRRGCYEQYF